This T cell receptor (beta chain) derives from a study of OX40 agonist ivuxolimab in advanced cancers. Study-wide background: The patients got ivuxolimab, which is an agonistic anti-OX40 (CD134) antibody. The study, taken as a whole, reports: Among the lowest levels of clonal expansion were found in partial responders at 0.1-3.0 mg/kg. There were, on average, more expanded clones in CD8+ T cells than in CD4+.

Method: immunoSEQ multiplex PCR; TCRdb's copy keeps in-frame clones and lacks some. Of around 52,000 clones in the sample, nearly 85% were seen once. V was clipped by 5 bases and J by 2 bases, with 8 bases between them. Per germline, CDR1 SEHNR and CDR2 FQNEAQ (reference sequence). The CDR3 spans 13 residues. With respect to this clone: Its matching antigen is unknown.

V usage is TRBV7-9 and J usage is TRBJ2-3; D gene ambiguous. The origin of this receptor is an adult with an advanced solid tumor such as melanoma, head and neck, liver or kidney cancer. This sample comprised CD4+ or CD8+ T cells sorted from blood, obtained in a trial of the OX40 agonist ivuxolimab. In nucleotides, the CDR3 is TGTGCCAGCAGCACCCCTCCCACAGATACGCAGTATTTT. Its translation: CASSTPPTDTQYF.